The T cell receptor (beta chain) described here comes from a study of beta chain features in type 1 diabetes. General observations from the study: In all four CD4+ subsets, TCRB CDR3 length was significantly, moderately reduced in type 1 diabetes. Reduced insertions and increased deletions marked VDJ junctions in type 1 diabetes patients.

Notes on this clone: What it binds is unknown.

The V segment lost 5 bases and the J segment 7 bases; nucleotides outside the gene matches: 9. This CDR3 has 14 amino acids. Germline loops: CDR1 SEHNR, CDR2 FQNEAQ (reference sequence). Reverse transcribing all isolated RNA meant expressed TCRB transcripts were sequenced. Using immunoSEQ multiplex PCR, the repertoire was profiled, and TCRdb retains in-frame clones only, with some absent. The repertoire consists of about 650,000 clones, with around an eighth occurring once and the leading ten covering around 0.12%. The specimen sequenced was naive CD4+ T cells from blood. The TCR originated in a man younger than 45 with type 1 diabetes. The chain carries TRBV7-9 and TRBJ1-2; TRBD1 matches at 8 bases. The CDR3 DNA follows: TGTGCCAGCAGCCTGTTTACAGGGGGGCCTGGCTACACCTTC. It encodes CASSLFTGGPGYTF.